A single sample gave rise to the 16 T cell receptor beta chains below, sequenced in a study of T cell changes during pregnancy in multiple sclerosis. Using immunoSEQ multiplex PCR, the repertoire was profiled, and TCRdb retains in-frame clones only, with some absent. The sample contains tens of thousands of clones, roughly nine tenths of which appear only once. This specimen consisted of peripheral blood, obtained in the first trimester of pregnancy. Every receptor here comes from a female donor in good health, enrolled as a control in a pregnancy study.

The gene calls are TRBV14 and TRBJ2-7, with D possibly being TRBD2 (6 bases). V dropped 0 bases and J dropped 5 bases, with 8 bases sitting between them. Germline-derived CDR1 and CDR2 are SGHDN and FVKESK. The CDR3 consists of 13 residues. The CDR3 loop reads CASSQERRDEQYF. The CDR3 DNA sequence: TGTGCCAGCAGCCAAGAGAGGAGGGACGAGCAGTACTTC.

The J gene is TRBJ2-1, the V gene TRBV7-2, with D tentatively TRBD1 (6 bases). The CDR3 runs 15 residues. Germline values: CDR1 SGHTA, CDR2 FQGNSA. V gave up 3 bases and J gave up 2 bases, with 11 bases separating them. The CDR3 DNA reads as TGTGCCAGCAGCTTGGAACAGGGAACCTACAATGAGCAGTTCTTC. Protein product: CASSLEQGTYNEQFF.

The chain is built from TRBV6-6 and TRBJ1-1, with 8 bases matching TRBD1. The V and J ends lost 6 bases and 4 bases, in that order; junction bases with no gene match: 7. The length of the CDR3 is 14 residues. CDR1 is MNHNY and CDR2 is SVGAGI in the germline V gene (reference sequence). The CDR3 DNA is TGTGCCAGCAGCCTCGGGACAGGAGGCACTGAAGCTTTCTTT. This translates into CASSLGTGGTEAFF.

CDR3 sequence (DNA): TGTGCCAGCAGCCCGGACACTGAAGCTTTCTTT. It yields the protein CASSPDTEAFF. The V call is TRBV9, the J call TRBJ1-1; D gene uncertain. Germline loops: CDR1 SGDLS, CDR2 YYNGEE. The CDR3 length is 11 residues. Trimming took 4 bases from V and 3 from J, leaving 4 bases between them.

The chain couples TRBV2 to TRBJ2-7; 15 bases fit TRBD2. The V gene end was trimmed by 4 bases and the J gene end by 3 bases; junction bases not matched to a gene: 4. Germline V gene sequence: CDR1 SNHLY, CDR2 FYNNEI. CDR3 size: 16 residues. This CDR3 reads CASSGTSGRASYEQYF. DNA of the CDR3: TGTGCCAGCAGTGGGACTAGCGGGAGGGCCAGCTACGAGCAGTACTTC.

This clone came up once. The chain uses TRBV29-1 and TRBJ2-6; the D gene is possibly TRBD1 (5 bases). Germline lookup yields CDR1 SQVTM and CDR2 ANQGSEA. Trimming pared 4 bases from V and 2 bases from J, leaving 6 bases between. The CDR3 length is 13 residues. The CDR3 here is CSVVGAGANVLTF. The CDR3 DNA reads TGCAGCGTTGTAGGGGCTGGGGCCAACGTCCTGACTTTC.

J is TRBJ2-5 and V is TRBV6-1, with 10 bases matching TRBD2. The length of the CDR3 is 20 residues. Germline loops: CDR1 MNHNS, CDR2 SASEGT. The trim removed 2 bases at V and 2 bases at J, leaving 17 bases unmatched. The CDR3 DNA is TGTGCCAGCAGTGAAACTACGCGGGGACTAGCGCAACGACGACAAGAGACCCAGTACTTC. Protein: CASSETTRGLAQRRQETQYF.

CDR3 residues: CASNLGGSSYNEQFF. For the CDR3, the DNA is TGTGCCAGCAATTTGGGCGGGAGCTCCTACAATGAGCAGTTCTTC. The chain recombines TRBV4-2 with TRBJ2-1, with 7 bases that match TRBD2. The CDR3 runs 15 residues. The J segment lost 0 bases and the V segment lost 7 bases, leaving 6 bases of the junction unmatched. The germline V gene has CDR1 LGHNA and CDR2 YNFKEQ.

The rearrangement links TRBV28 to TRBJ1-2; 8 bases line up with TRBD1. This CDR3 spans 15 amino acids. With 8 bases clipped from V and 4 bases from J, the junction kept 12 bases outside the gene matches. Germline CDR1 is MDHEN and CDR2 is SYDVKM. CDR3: CASDARAGGFYGYTF. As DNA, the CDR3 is TGTGCCAGCGACGCAAGGGCAGGGGGCTTCTATGGCTACACCTTC.

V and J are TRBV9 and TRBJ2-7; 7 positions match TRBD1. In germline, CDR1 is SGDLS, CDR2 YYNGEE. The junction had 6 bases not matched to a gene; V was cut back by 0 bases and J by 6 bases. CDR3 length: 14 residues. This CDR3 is CASSVGTRTGEQYF. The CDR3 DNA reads TGTGCCAGCAGCGTAGGGACCAGGACAGGCGAGCAGTACTTC.

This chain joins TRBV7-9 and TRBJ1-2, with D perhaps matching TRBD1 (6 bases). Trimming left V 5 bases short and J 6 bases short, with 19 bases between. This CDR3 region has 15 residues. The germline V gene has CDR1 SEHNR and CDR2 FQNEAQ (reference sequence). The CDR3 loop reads CASSPQTGSSHGYTF. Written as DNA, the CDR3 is TGTGCCAGCAGCCCGCAAACAGGGAGTTCCCATGGCTACACCTTC.

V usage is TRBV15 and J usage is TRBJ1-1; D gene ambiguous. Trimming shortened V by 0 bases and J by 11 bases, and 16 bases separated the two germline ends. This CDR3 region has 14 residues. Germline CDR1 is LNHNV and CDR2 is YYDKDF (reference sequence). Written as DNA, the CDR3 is TGTGCCACCAGCAGAGATCAGGCATCCGCCGGCGCTTTCTTT. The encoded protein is CATSRDQASAGAFF.

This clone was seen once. CDR3 nucleotides: TGTGCCAGCAGCTTACCAGGGCTCACAGATACGCAGTATTTT. Its translation: CASSLPGLTDTQYF. This rearrangement joins TRBV5-4 to TRBJ2-3; weak D call: TRBD1 (5 bases). CDR1 SGHNT and CDR2 YYREEE come from the germline V gene (reference sequence). CDR3 length: 14 amino acids. The V and J ends lost 2 bases and 2 bases respectively, with 9 bases between them.

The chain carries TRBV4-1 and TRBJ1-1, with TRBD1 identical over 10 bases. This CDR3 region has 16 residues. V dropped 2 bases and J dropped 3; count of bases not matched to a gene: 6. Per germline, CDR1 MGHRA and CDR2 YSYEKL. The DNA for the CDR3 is TGCGCCAGCAGCCAACTACCGGGACAGGGGTACACTGAAGCTTTCTTT. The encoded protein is CASSQLPGQGYTEAFF.

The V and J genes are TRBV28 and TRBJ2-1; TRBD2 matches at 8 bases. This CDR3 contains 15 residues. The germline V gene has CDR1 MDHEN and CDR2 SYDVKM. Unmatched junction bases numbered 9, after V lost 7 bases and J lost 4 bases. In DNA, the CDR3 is TGTGCCAGCACACACCCGGGGGGGCGGTACAATGAGCAGTTCTTC. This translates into CASTHPGGRYNEQFF.

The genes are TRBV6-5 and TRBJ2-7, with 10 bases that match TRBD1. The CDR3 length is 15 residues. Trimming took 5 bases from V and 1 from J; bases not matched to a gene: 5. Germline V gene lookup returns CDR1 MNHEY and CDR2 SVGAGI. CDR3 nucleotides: TGTGCCAGCAGTCCCGCGGGACAGGGGTCCTACGAGCAGTACTTC. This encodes CASSPAGQGSYEQYF.